This T cell receptor beta chain was recorded in a study of CD8+ T cells in alopecia areata. The V gene lost 0 bases and the J gene lost 5 bases, with 16 bases spanning the gap. This CDR3 has 16 amino acids. Germline V gene sequence: CDR1 LGHNA, CDR2 YNFKEQ. Treatment specified: oral pan-JAK inhibitor, 5-10 mg twice daily. cDNA serving as the sequencing template came from extracted, reverse transcribed RNA. Libraries were prepared by immunoSEQ multiplex PCR; TCRdb keeps only in-frame clonotypes and omits some of them. The data show approximately 300,000 clones, roughly 60% seen once. This TCR was recovered from a human donor with alopecia areata. The rearrangement joins TRBV4-2 to TRBJ1-2; no firm D call. The material was CD4+ T cells sorted from blood, obtained at week 24, from a patient treated with tofacitinib. The CDR3 nucleotides read TGTGCCAGCAGCCAAGATAAGAACACCCTAAGGTATGGCTACACCTTC. Its protein product is CASSQDKNTLRYGYTF.